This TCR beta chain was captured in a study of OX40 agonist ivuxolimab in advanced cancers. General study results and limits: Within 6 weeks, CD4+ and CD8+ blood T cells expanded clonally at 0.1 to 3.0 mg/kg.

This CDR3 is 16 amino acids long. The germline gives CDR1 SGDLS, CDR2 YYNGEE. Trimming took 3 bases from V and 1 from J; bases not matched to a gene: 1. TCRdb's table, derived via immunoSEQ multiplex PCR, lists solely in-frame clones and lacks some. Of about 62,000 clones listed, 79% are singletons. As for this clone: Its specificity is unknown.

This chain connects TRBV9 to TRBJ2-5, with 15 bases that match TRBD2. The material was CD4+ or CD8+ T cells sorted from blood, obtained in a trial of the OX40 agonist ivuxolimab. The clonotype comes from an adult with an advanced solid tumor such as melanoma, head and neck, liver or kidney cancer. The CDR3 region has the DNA TGTGCCAGCAGCGCGGGACTAGCGGGGGGCCAAGAGACCCAGTACTTC. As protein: CASSAGLAGGQETQYF.